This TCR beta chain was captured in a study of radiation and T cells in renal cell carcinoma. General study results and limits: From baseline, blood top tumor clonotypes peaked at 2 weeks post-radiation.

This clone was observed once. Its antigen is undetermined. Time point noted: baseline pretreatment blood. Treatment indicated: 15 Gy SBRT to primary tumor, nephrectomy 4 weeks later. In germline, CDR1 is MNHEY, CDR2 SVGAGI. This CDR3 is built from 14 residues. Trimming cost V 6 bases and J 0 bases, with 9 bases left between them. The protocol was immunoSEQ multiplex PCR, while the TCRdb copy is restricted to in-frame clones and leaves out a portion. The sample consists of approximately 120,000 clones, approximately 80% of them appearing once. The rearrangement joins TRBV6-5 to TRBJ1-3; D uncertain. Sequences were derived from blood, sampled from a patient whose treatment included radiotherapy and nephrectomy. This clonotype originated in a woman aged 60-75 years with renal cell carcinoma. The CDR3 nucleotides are TGTGCCAGCAGGGCTAAGGCCTCTGGAAACACCATATATTTT. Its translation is CASRAKASGNTIYF.